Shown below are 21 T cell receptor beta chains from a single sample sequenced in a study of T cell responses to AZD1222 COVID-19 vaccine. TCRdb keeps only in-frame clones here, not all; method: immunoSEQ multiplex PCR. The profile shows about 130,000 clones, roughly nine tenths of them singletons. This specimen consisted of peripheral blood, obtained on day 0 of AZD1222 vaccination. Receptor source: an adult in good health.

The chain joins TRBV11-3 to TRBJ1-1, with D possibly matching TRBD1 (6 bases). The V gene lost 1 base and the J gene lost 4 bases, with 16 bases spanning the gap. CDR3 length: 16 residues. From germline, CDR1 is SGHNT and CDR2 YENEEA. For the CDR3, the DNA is TGTGCCAGCAGCTTAGGTCGGCGGGGGGCGGGCACTGAAGCTTTCTTT. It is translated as CASSLGRRGAGTEAFF. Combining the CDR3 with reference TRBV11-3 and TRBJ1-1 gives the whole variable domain EAGVVQSPRYKIIEKKQPVAFWCNPISGHNTLYWYLQNLGQGPELLIRYENEEAVDDSQLPKDRFSAERLKGVDSTLKIQPAELGDSAVYLCASSLGRRGAGTEAFFGQGTRLTVV.

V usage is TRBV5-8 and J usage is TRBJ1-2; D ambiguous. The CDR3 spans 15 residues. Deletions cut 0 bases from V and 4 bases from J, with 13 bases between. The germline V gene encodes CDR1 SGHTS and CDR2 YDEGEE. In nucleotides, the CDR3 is TGTGCCAGCAGCTTGGGACCGGACTCCCGCTATGGCTACACCTTC. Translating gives CASSLGPDSRYGYTF.

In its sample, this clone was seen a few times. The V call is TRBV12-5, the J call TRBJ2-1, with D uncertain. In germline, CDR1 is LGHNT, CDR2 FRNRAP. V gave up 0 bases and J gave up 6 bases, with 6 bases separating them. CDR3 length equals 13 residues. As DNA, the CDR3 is TGTGCTAGTGGTTTGGTAGACGGCAATGAGCAGTTCTTC. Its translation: CASGLVDGNEQFF. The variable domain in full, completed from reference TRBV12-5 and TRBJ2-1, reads DARVTQTPRHKVTEMGQEVTMRCQPILGHNTVFWYRQTMMQGLELLAYFRNRAPLDDSGMPKDRFSAEMPDATLATLKIQPSEPRDSAVYFCASGLVDGNEQFFGPGTRLTVL.

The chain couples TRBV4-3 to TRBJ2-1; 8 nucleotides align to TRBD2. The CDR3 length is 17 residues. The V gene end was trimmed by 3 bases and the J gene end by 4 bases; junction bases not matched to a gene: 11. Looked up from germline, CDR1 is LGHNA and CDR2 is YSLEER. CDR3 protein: CASSQESLAVRYNEQFF. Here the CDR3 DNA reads TGCGCCAGCAGCCAGGAATCACTAGCGGTGAGGTACAATGAGCAGTTCTTC.

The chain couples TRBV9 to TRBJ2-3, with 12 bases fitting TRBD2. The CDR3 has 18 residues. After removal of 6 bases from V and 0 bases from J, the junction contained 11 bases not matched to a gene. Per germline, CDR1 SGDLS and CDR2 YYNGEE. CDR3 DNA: TGTGCCAGCACCTCTGGACTAGCGGGGAAATCTAGCACAGATACGCAGTATTTT. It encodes CASTSGLAGKSSTDTQYF.

CDR3 region: CASSLDGRQETQYF. The CDR3 DNA sequence: TGTGCCAGCAGCTTAGACGGGAGACAAGAGACCCAGTACTTC. This chain uses TRBV7-2 with TRBJ2-5; TRBD2 is a possible D gene (6 bases). In germline, CDR1 is SGHTA, CDR2 FQGNSA. This CDR3 contains 14 residues. Trimming took off 1 base at V and 2 bases at J, with 8 bases between the two ends.

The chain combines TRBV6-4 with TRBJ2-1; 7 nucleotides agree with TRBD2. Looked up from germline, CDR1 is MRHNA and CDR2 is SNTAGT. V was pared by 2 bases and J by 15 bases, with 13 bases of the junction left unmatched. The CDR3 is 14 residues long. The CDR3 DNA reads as TGTGCCAGCAGTGACAGGGTTGAGGCGGGAGTTCGGTTCTTC. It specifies CASSDRVEAGVRFF.

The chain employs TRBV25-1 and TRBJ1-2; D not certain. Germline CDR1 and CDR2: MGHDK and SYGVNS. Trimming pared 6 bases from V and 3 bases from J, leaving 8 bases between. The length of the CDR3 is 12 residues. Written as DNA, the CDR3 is TGTGCCAGCAGCTTGTTTGACTATGGCTACACCTTC. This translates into CASSLFDYGYTF.

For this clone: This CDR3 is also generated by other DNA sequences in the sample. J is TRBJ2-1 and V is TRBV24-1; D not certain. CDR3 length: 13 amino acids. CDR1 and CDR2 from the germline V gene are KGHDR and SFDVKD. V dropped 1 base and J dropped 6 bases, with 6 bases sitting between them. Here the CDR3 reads CATSDFPGNEQFF. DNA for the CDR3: TGTGCCACCAGTGATTTCCCGGGCAATGAGCAGTTCTTC.

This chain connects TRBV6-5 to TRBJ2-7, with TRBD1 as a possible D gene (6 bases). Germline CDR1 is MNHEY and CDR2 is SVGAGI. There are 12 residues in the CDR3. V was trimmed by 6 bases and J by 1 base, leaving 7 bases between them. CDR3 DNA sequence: TGTGCCAGCAGGGGGGCGTCCTACGAGCAGTACTTC. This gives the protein CASRGASYEQYF.

The CDR3 is CAISDGEAGGPRPPDTQYF. The CDR3, as DNA: TGTGCCATCAGTGATGGGGAAGCGGGAGGCCCCAGGCCCCCAGATACGCAGTATTTT. The V gene is TRBV10-3, the J gene TRBJ2-3; 9 nucleotides match TRBD2. Germline loops: CDR1 ENHRY, CDR2 SYGVKD. Trimming cost V 3 bases and J 4 bases; bases outside gene matches: 17. This CDR3 has 19 residues.

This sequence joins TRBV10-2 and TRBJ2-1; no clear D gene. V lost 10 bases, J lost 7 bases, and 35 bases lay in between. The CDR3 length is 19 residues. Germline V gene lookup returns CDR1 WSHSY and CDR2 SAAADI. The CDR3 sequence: CATGERSHSQRVPENEQFF. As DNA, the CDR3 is TGCGCCACCGGAGAACGGTCTCACTCCCAAAGAGTCCCTGAGAATGAGCAGTTCTTC.

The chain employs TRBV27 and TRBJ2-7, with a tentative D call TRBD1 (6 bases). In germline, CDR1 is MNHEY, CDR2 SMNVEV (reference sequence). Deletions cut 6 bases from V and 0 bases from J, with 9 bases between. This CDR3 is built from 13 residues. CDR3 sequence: CASSEDSSYEQYF. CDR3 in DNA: TGTGCCAGCAGCGAGGACAGCTCCTACGAGCAGTACTTC.

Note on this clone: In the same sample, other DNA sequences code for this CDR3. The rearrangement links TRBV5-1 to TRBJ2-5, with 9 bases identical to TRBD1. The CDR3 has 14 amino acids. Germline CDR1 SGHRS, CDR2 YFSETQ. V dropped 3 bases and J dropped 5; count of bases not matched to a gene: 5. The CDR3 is CASSSGQGQETQYF. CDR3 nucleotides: TGCGCCAGCAGCTCGGGACAGGGACAGGAGACCCAGTACTTC.

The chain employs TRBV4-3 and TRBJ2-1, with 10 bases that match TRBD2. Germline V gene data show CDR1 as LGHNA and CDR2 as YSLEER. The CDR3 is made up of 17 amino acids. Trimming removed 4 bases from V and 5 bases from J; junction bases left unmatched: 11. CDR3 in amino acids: CASSRIWTSGKDNEQFF. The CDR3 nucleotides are TGCGCCAGCAGCCGTATATGGACTAGCGGAAAAGACAATGAGCAGTTCTTC.

The CDR3 nucleotides are TGTGCCAGCAATACGGACCCGAACACTGAAGCTTTCTTT. The encoded protein is CASNTDPNTEAFF. The chain combines TRBV5-4 with TRBJ1-1; unclear D gene. The CDR3 runs to 13 residues. Germline CDR1 reads SGHNT; CDR2 reads YYREEE (reference sequence). V was trimmed by 6 bases and J by 1 base, leaving 10 bases between them.

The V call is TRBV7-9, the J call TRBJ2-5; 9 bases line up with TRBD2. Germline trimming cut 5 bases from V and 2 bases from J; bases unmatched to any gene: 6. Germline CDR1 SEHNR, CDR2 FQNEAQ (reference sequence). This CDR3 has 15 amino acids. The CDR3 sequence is CASSLRTSAQETQYF. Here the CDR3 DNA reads TGTGCCAGCAGCCTGAGGACTAGCGCACAAGAGACCCAGTACTTC.

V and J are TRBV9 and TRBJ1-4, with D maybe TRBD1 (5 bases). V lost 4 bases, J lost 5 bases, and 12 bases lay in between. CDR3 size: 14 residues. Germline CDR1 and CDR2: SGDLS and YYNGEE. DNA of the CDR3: TGTGCCAGCAGCTTACCCGGGACGAATGAAAAACTGTTTTTT. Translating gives CASSLPGTNEKLFF.

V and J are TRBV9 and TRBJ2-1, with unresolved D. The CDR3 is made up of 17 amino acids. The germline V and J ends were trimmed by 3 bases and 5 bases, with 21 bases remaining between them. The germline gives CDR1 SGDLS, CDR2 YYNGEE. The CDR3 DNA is TGTGCCAGCAGCGCCGTTGAAAGGGTTTATTTTAACAATGAGCAGTTCTTC. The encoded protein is CASSAVERVYFNNEQFF. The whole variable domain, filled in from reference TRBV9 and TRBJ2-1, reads DSGVTQTPKHLITATGQRVTLRCSPRSGDLSVYWYQQSLDQGLQFLIQYYNGEERAKGNILERFSAQQFPDLHSELNLSSLELGDSALYFCASSAVERVYFNNEQFFGPGTRLTVL.

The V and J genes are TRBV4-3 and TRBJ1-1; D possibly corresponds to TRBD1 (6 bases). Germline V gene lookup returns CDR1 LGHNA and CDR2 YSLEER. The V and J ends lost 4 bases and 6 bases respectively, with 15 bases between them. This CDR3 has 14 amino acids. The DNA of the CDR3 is TGCGCCAGCAGCCCCGACGGGGGCGGCTCTGAAGCTTTCTTT. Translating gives CASSPDGGGSEAFF.

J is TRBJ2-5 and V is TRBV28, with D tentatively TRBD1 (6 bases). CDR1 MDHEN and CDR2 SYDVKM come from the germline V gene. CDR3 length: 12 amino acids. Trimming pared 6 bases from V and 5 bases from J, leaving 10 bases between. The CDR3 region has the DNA TGTGCCAGCAGGTCAGGGGTGGAGACCCAGTACTTC. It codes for CASRSGVETQYF.